The sequence of this T cell receptor (beta chain) was determined in a study of vaccination and CD4 T cells after COVID-19. Treatment defined: roughly 10-day PBMC culture with coronavirus spike peptide pools or control peptides (ViraFEST assay). Investigators obtained the unexposed donor's CD4+ T cells before the COVID-19 pandemic (2011-2018). This clonotype was counted between two and nine times. What it recognizes is unknown. The CDR3 sequence is 14 residues long. Looked up from germline, CDR1 is MNHEY and CDR2 is SVGEGT. V dropped 2 bases and J dropped 4 bases, with 11 bases sitting between them. Sequencing of the DNA from cultured CD4+ T cells was carried out with the Oncomine TCR Beta short-read assay. Genomic DNA from cultured CD4+ T cells was extracted. TCRdb passed the PCR reads through MiXCR, listing each CDR3 protein once. Among over 7,500 distinct CDR3 sequences, more than 35% were seen once, and the ten largest hold 30% to 35%.

The chain links TRBV6-2 or TRBV6-3 to TRBJ1-2; D uncertain. The clonotype comes from a human donor in good health. Material for sequencing was CD4+ T cells from blood, cultured in vitro. The DNA of the CDR3 is TGTGCCAGCAGTTACAGGGAAGGCGGCTATGGCTACACCTTC. Amino acids: CASSYREGGYGYTF.